Listed below are T cell receptor beta chains from one sample, sequenced in a study of Ad26.COV2.S vaccination and SARS-CoV-2 variants. Data came from immunoSEQ multiplex PCR; TCRdb stores just in-frame clones and leaves some out. The sample shows roughly 300,000 clones, about nine tenths of them seen only once. Sequenced material: peripheral blood, taken in a trial of Ad26.COV2.S vaccine versus placebo. The source is a person between 18 and 59 years old who received the Ad26.COV2.S COVID-19 vaccine or a placebo. Both conserved end residues are part of each CDR3.

j_gene: TRBJ1-5; v_gene: TRBV24-1; len: 14; CDR3aa: CATSDFYSNQPQHF
j_gene: TRBJ1-1; v_gene: TRBV4-2; len: 15; CDR3aa: CASSQERHENTEAFF
j_gene: TRBJ1-4; v_gene: TRBV5-1; len: 15; CDR3aa: CASSLLPRRGEKLFF
j_gene: TRBJ1-3; v_gene: TRBV4-3; len: 15; CDR3aa: CASSQDDISGNTIYF
j_gene: TRBJ1-5; v_gene: TRBV18; len: 16; CDR3aa: CASSPPDRGSRQPQHF
j_gene: TRBJ2-3; v_gene: TRBV7-3; len: 16; CDR3aa: CASSFIAGDVTDTQYF
j_gene: TRBJ1-5; v_gene: TRBV6-6; len: 13; CDR3aa: CASSYGLNQPQHF
j_gene: TRBJ1-1; v_gene: TRBV6-5; len: 13; CDR3aa: CATTKGAGTEAFF
j_gene: TRBJ2-2; v_gene: TRBV7-3; len: 15; CDR3aa: CASSPQTGIPGELFF
j_gene: TRBJ2-2; v_gene: TRBV28; len: 16; CDR3aa: CASSLGGGGNTGELFF
j_gene: TRBJ2-7; v_gene: TRBV27; len: 13; CDR3aa: CASRKTRNYEQYF
j_gene: TRBJ1-5; v_gene: TRBV19; len: 13; CDR3aa: CASSRSTEQPQHF
j_gene: TRBJ2-2; v_gene: TRBV30; len: 13; CDR3aa: CAWRGTGLGELFF
j_gene: TRBJ1-3; v_gene: TRBV7-2; len: 14; CDR3aa: CASSGLSSGNTIYF
j_gene: TRBJ1-2; v_gene: TRBV30; len: 11; CDR3aa: CAWTGTGGYTF
j_gene: TRBJ2-1; v_gene: TRBV6-6; len: 12; CDR3aa: CASTEGNNEQFF
j_gene: TRBJ1-5; v_gene: TRBV2; len: 15; CDR3aa: CASSQMARSNQPQHF
j_gene: TRBJ2-5; v_gene: TRBV14; len: 15; CDR3aa: CASSQGGSNQETQYF
j_gene: TRBJ1-1; v_gene: TRBV30; len: 16; CDR3aa: CAWSPPTYRVRAEAFF
j_gene: TRBJ2-7; v_gene: TRBV28; len: 13; CDR3aa: CASSLGVMDEQYF
j_gene: TRBJ2-3; v_gene: TRBV6-1; len: 16; CDR3aa: CASSDVGRAGTDTQYF
j_gene: TRBJ2-2; v_gene: TRBV7-3; len: 16; CDR3aa: CASSPQAYPHTGELFF